The next 30 T cell receptor beta chains were all read from a single sample in a study of CD4 T cells in relation to SARS-CoV-2 and coronaviruses. Method: immunoSEQ multiplex PCR; TCRdb's copy keeps in-frame clones and lacks some. Among tens of thousands of clones, approximately 90% were seen once, and the ten largest hold around 0.4%. Sample: naive CD4+ T cells from PBMCs. Specified subset: naive CD4+ T cells isolated by negative enrichment. The source of these receptors is an adult with COVID-19.

The chain carries TRBV28 and TRBJ2-3; TRBD1 agrees at 9 bases. This CDR3 has 15 residues. Germline CDR1 reads MDHEN; CDR2 reads SYDVKM. J lost 3 bases, V lost 6 bases, and 7 bases had no gene match. The CDR3 reads CASSQSGTGTDTQYF. CDR3 nucleotides: TGTGCCAGCAGCCAATCCGGGACAGGGACAGATACGCAGTATTTT.

A few counts support this clone. V usage is TRBV10-1 and J usage is TRBJ2-1; 9 nucleotides align to TRBD2. V was clipped by 2 bases and J by 8 bases; unmatched bases: 1. CDR1 and CDR2 (germline): WNHNN, SYGVQD (reference sequence). This CDR3 comprises 13 residues. CDR3: CASSERTSDEQFF. In DNA form, the CDR3 reads TGCGCCAGCAGTGAGCGGACTAGCGATGAGCAGTTCTTC.

The chain recombines TRBV5-1 with TRBJ2-5; possible D gene TRBD1, 6 bases. In germline, CDR1 is SGHRS, CDR2 YFSETQ. Trimming removed 0 bases from V and 4 bases from J, with 10 bases in between. The CDR3 extends over 14 amino acids. CDR3 region: CASSLDRVGETQYF. The CDR3 bases are TGCGCCAGCAGCTTGGACAGGGTTGGAGAGACCCAGTACTTC.

This clone was found once. J is TRBJ2-7 and V is TRBV5-1, with D perhaps being TRBD1 or TRBD2 (6 bases each). Deletions cut 8 bases from V and 0 bases from J, with 18 bases between. This CDR3 is built from 15 residues. Germline V gene sequence: CDR1 SGHRS, CDR2 YFSETQ. DNA of the CDR3: TGCGCCAGTCAAGAGGGGGGATTCTCCTCCTACGAGCAGTACTTC. Amino acid sequence: CASQEGGFSSYEQYF.

The chain's CDR3 is CASSYAWTRLTDTQYF. DNA for the CDR3: TGTGCCAGCAGTTACGCTTGGACTAGACTCACAGATACGCAGTATTTT. The rearrangement links TRBV6-2 or TRBV6-3 to TRBJ2-3, with 7 bases matching TRBD2. CDR3 length: 16 amino acids. From germline, CDR1 is MNHEY and CDR2 SVGEGT. V was clipped by 2 bases and J by 2 bases; unmatched bases: 7.

This chain joins TRBV3-1 (or the pseudogene TRBV3-2) and TRBJ1-5; no clear D. CDR3 size: 14 residues. Trimming pared 4 bases from V and 9 bases from J, leaving 16 bases between. Germline-derived CDR1 and CDR2 are LGHDT and YNNKEL (reference sequence). The CDR3 reads CASSLGSLGGPQHF. The CDR3 nucleotides read TGTGCCAGCAGCCTGGGGTCTCTAGGTGGGCCCCAGCATTTT.

J is TRBJ2-2 and V is TRBV5-1; a possible D gene is TRBD1 (5 bases). The CDR3 runs 15 residues. Trimming took off 5 bases at V and 0 bases at J, with 11 bases between the two ends. From germline, CDR1 is SGHRS and CDR2 YFSETQ. The CDR3 DNA reads TGCGCCAGCAGTTTGTCGACAGCGAACACCGGGGAGCTGTTTTTT. This gives the protein CASSLSTANTGELFF.

The rearrangement links TRBV10-3 to TRBJ2-1; 8 bases agree with TRBD1. Germline V gene lookup returns CDR1 ENHRY and CDR2 SYGVKD. The CDR3 has 17 residues. V dropped 3 bases and J dropped 1; count of bases not matched to a gene: 8. CDR3 DNA sequence: TGTGCCATCAGTGACCCGCCAAACAGGGGGTCCTACAATGAGCAGTTCTTC. It translates to CAISDPPNRGSYNEQFF.

The chain has TRBV28 and TRBJ1-5; maybe TRBD1 (6 bases). The CDR3 spans 12 residues. V shed 6 bases and J shed 9 bases, with 12 bases lying between them. The germline V gene has CDR1 MDHEN and CDR2 SYDVKM. The CDR3 nucleotides are TGTGCCAGCAGGAGGGGGGGCGGGCCCCAGCATTTT. Translating gives CASRRGGGPQHF. The full variable domain, in which reference TRBV28 and TRBJ1-5 provide the parts outside the CDR3, is DVKVTQSSRYLVKRTGEKVFLECVQDMDHENMFWYRQDPGLGLRLIYFSYDVKMKEKGDIPEGYSVSREKKERFSLILESASTNQTSMYLCASRRGGGPQHFGDGTRLSIL.

DNA for the CDR3: TGTGCCAGCACCCCCGGGGTCCGGAGTGGTACAGATACGCAGTATTTT. This encodes CASTPGVRSGTDTQYF. The chain combines TRBV5-4 with TRBJ2-3; maybe TRBD2 (5 bases). Trimming pared 6 bases from V and 3 bases from J, leaving 20 bases between. CDR3 length: 16 amino acids. Germline V CDR1 and CDR2: SGHNT, YYREEE (reference sequence). The full variable domain, its missing parts supplied by reference TRBV5-4 and TRBJ2-3, is ETGVTQSPTHLIKTRGQQVTLRCSSQSGHNTVSWYQQALGQGPQFIFQYYREEENGRGNFPPRFSGLQFPNYSSELNVNALELDDSALYLCASTPGVRSGTDTQYFGPGTRLTVL.

V and J are TRBV28 and TRBJ2-7; TRBD2 matches 7 bases. The CDR3 totals 16 residues. V dropped 2 bases and J dropped 3; count of bases not matched to a gene: 10. The V gene's germline CDR1 is MDHEN and CDR2 SYDVKM. As DNA, the CDR3 is TGTGCCAGCAGTTTACTCGGGGGAGGGCCCGGCTACGAGCAGTACTTC. It codes for CASSLLGGGPGYEQYF.

The CDR3 DNA reads as TGTGCCAGCAGCCAACTAACGTGGCCTGAAAAACTGTTTTTT. It translates to CASSQLTWPEKLFF. The chain is built from TRBV28 and TRBJ1-4; no firm D call. Germline values: CDR1 MDHEN, CDR2 SYDVKM. Deletions cut 6 bases from V and 7 bases from J, with 15 bases between. The CDR3 spans 14 residues.

The V call is TRBV28, the J call TRBJ2-7; 8 nucleotides agree with TRBD2. The CDR3 spans 14 residues. The germline gives CDR1 MDHEN, CDR2 SYDVKM. Trimming removed 6 bases from V and 7 bases from J; junction bases left unmatched: 11. The CDR3 region is CASRGSGILEEQYF. The CDR3 DNA is TGTGCCAGCAGAGGTAGCGGGATCCTCGAGGAGCAGTACTTC.

V is TRBV6-6 and J is TRBJ2-7; TRBD2 agrees at 10 bases. The CDR3 runs 16 residues. The germline V gene has CDR1 MNHNY and CDR2 SVGAGI (reference sequence). V lost 0 bases, J lost 7 bases, and 9 bases stayed unmatched. The CDR3 DNA sequence: TGTGCCAGCAGTTACTCGAGTCTAGCGGGAGAAGATGAGCAGTACTTC. Translating it yields CASSYSSLAGEDEQYF.

The J gene is TRBJ1-5, the V gene TRBV4-2; no firm D call. With 3 bases removed from V and 8 bases from J, the gap between germline ends came to 17 bases. The CDR3 consists of 15 residues. The germline CDR1 and CDR2 sequences are LGHNA and YNFKEQ. Written as DNA, the CDR3 is TGTGCCAGCAGCCAGACGATGCAAGGCTATGAGCCCCAGCATTTT. Its protein is CASSQTMQGYEPQHF.

The chain combines TRBV10-3 with TRBJ1-2; no clear D gene. CDR1 and CDR2 (germline): ENHRY, SYGVKD. The CDR3 is 15 residues long. Between the trimmed V and J ends, which lost 6 bases and 0 bases, there was a span of 14 bases. The CDR3 nucleotides read TGTGCCATCAGGCAAAACAGAGCATCTAACTATGGCTACACCTTC. Protein product: CAIRQNRASNYGYTF.

The chain is built from TRBV28 and TRBJ1-1; D is unclear. The V end was cut by 2 bases, the J end by 4 bases, with 11 bases between. The germline gives CDR1 MDHEN, CDR2 SYDVKM. This CDR3 has 14 residues. The CDR3 DNA follows: TGTGCCAGCAGTTTACCGGGGAGAAGCACTGAAGCTTTCTTT. Translating it yields CASSLPGRSTEAFF. Looking up the rest from reference TRBV28 and TRBJ1-1 gives the full variable domain: DVKVTQSSRYLVKRTGEKVFLECVQDMDHENMFWYRQDPGLGLRLIYFSYDVKMKEKGDIPEGYSVSREKKERFSLILESASTNQTSMYLCASSLPGRSTEAFFGQGTRLTVV.

The chain is built from TRBV19 and TRBJ1-4; 7 nucleotides align to TRBD1. CDR1 LNHDA and CDR2 SQIVND come from the germline V gene (reference sequence). The V segment lost 8 bases and the J segment 5 bases; nucleotides outside the gene matches: 5. This CDR3 is 13 amino acids long. The CDR3 sequence is CASSTGLNEKLFF. The CDR3 DNA sequence: TGTGCCAGTTCGACAGGGTTAAATGAAAAACTGTTTTTT.

In nucleotides, the CDR3 is TGTGCCAGCAGGCCTGACAGGGTATCGGGCTACACCTTC. This translates into CASRPDRVSGYTF. This sequence joins TRBV6-5 and TRBJ1-2; TRBD1 matches 7 bases. V lost 6 bases to trimming and J lost 8 bases; unmatched junction nucleotides: 9. Per the germline V gene, CDR1 is MNHEY and CDR2 is SVGAGI. The CDR3 is made up of 13 amino acids.

This clone was counted a single time. The chain combines TRBV2 with TRBJ2-1; a possible D gene is TRBD2 (6 bases). The germline V and J ends were trimmed by 5 bases and 0 bases, with 8 bases remaining between them. Germline-derived CDR1 and CDR2 are SNHLY and FYNNEI. The CDR3 is 14 amino acids. CDR3 residues: CASSLEGSYNEQFF. CDR3 coding DNA: TGTGCCAGCAGTCTGGAGGGCTCCTACAATGAGCAGTTCTTC.

V gene TRBV18 combines with J gene TRBJ1-1, with D hard to call. CDR3 length: 13 amino acids. The germline V gene has CDR1 KGHSH and CDR2 LQKENI. Trimming cost V 2 bases and J 4 bases, with 8 bases left between them. The CDR3 sequence: CASSPKGPTEAFF. CDR3 in DNA: TGTGCCAGCTCACCAAAGGGTCCCACTGAAGCTTTCTTT.

A single count supports this clone. V usage is TRBV5-1 and J usage is TRBJ2-5; 16 nucleotides match TRBD2. The CDR3 loop spans 16 amino acids. Germline V gene data show CDR1 as SGHRS and CDR2 as YFSETQ. V trimming: 4 bases; J trimming: 5 bases; junction bases outside the gene matches: 5. Here the CDR3 reads CASSPGLAGGLETQYF. The CDR3 DNA follows: TGCGCCAGCAGCCCGGGACTAGCGGGAGGGTTGGAGACCCAGTACTTC.

The chain uses TRBV28 and TRBJ2-1; D is unclear. Trimming took off 4 bases at V and 5 bases at J, with 9 bases between the two ends. The germline V gene encodes CDR1 MDHEN and CDR2 SYDVKM. The CDR3 runs 13 residues. CDR3 nucleotide sequence: TGTGCCAGCAGTTCATCTACCGACAATGAGCAGTTCTTC. Translating it yields CASSSSTDNEQFF.

This clone was seen a handful of times. V and J are TRBV5-1 and TRBJ1-1; no firm D call. Germline CDR1 and CDR2: SGHRS and YFSETQ. CDR3 size: 14 residues. Trimming stripped 0 bases from V and 0 bases from J, with 6 bases between. The CDR3: CASSLGGLNTEAFF. CDR3 bases: TGCGCCAGCAGCTTGGGTGGGCTGAACACTGAAGCTTTCTTT.

The gene calls are TRBV12-3 or TRBV12-4 and TRBJ2-2, with D hard to call. This CDR3 has 13 amino acids. V lost 2 bases to trimming and J lost 4 bases, with 5 bases between them. CDR3 DNA sequence: TGTGCCAGCAGTTTATTTGTCACCGGGGAGCTGTTTTTT. This codes for CASSLFVTGELFF.

The chain uses TRBV6-5 and TRBJ1-1; D possibly corresponds to TRBD1 (5 bases). The CDR3 spans 13 residues. In germline, CDR1 is MNHEY, CDR2 SVGAGI. V was trimmed by 2 bases and J by 6 bases, leaving 10 bases between them. In DNA, the CDR3 is TGTGCCAGCAGTTACCTGGGGGTATCTGAAGCTTTCTTT. Encoded protein: CASSYLGVSEAFF.

The rearrangement joins TRBV28 to TRBJ2-1; D might be TRBD1 (6 bases). The CDR3 has 15 amino acids. V was clipped by 5 bases and J by 2 bases, with 13 bases between them. Germline CDR1 reads MDHEN; CDR2 reads SYDVKM. CDR3 residues: CASSKTDRAYNEQFF. The CDR3, as DNA: TGTGCCAGCAGTAAAACGGACAGAGCCTACAATGAGCAGTTCTTC.

This chain links TRBV28 with TRBJ1-2, with D perhaps matching TRBD1 (5 bases). CDR1 and CDR2 (germline): MDHEN, SYDVKM. Trimming removed 3 bases at V and 3 bases at J, with 11 bases between. The CDR3 covers 14 residues. This chain's CDR3 is CASSFGGTDYGYTF. The CDR3 DNA reads as TGTGCCAGCAGTTTCGGGGGAACGGACTATGGCTACACCTTC.

This chain connects TRBV13 to TRBJ1-4, with unresolved D. V lost 3 bases and J lost 3, with 8 bases in between. The CDR3 consists of 14 residues. Germline CDR1 reads PRHDT; CDR2 reads FYEKMQ (reference sequence). The CDR3 loop reads CASSLIGSNEKLFF. The CDR3 DNA follows: TGTGCCAGCAGCTTGATCGGGTCTAATGAAAAACTGTTTTTT.

The gene calls are TRBV6-5 and TRBJ2-4, with 10 bases lining up with TRBD2. The CDR3 spans 15 residues. Looked up from germline, CDR1 is MNHEY and CDR2 is SVGAGI. With 11 bases clipped from V and 3 bases from J, the junction kept 10 bases outside the gene matches. CDR3 region: CACLKLAGLKNIQYF. The CDR3 DNA follows: TGTGCCTGCCTAAAACTAGCGGGACTCAAAAACATTCAGTACTTC.